The T cell receptor beta chain under discussion was sequenced for a study of beta chain features in type 1 diabetes. Study results and caveats: In every one of the four CD4+ subsets, TCRB CDR3s were moderately but significantly shorter in Type 1 diabetes patients. A pattern of fewer insertions and more deletions at VDJ junctions was seen in type 1 diabetes patients. Within the patient group, naive, central memory and Treg TCRB repertoires appeared more similar to each other than within healthy donors.

Reverse transcription of all isolated RNA meant that expressed TCRB transcripts were sequenced. TCRdb's copy holds only in-frame clones and misses some; the assay was immunoSEQ multiplex PCR. The sample lists 450,000 or so clones; approximately 10% were seen once. This CDR3 is built from 16 residues. V was trimmed by 8 bases and J by 1 base, leaving 17 bases between them. CDR1 SGHTA and CDR2 FQGTGA come from the germline V gene. This clone was counted only a few times. The antigen is undetermined. Purity of each sorted population was above 95%. Sequences were obtained from naive CD4+ T cells from blood. This chain links TRBV7-3 with TRBJ2-2; possible D gene TRBD2, 6 bases. The TCR sequence derives from a woman aged 18-30 years in good health. The CDR3: CASAPFTSWNTGELFF. In DNA form, the CDR3 reads TGTGCCAGCGCTCCCTTCACTAGCTGGAACACCGGGGAGCTGTTTTTT.